The 21 T cell receptor beta chains listed next were all sequenced from one sample in a study of spatial heterogeneity in lung cancer. MiXCR, run by TCRdb on the 5' RACE reads, gives a single entry per CDR3 protein. The table lists about 5,500 distinct CDR3 sequences, around 12% of them singletons. Stated time point: sample taken at primary tumor resection. The sequenced material consisted of unsorted whole RNA from tumor, nontumor lung or frozen PBMC. The material was normal lung tissue next to the tumor, obtained at surgery. The receptor source for this set is a male donor with early-stage non-small cell lung cancer.

By its share, this clonotype is medium-sized. The V gene is TRBV29-1, the J gene TRBJ2-6, with D hard to call. V lost 4 bases and J 4 bases, leaving 8 bases between the germline ends. CDR3 length: 13 residues. CDR1 and CDR2 (germline): SQVTM, ANQGSEA. This chain's CDR3 is CSVVVSGANVLTF. CDR3 nucleotides: TGCAGCGTTGTGGTTTCCGGGGCCAACGTCCTGACTTTC.

The chain carries TRBV24-1 and TRBJ1-5; maybe TRBD1 (6 bases). Trimming shortened V by 10 bases and J by 6 bases, and 21 bases separated the two germline ends. Germline V lookup: CDR1 KGHDR, CDR2 SFDVKD. The CDR3 is made up of 15 amino acids. CDR3 sequence reads: CATSPGAGVVQPQHF. Written as DNA, the CDR3 is TGTGCCACGAGCCCGGGGGCAGGGGTTGTTCAGCCCCAGCATTTT.

This clonotype was recorded at least ten times. This rearrangement joins TRBV3-1 to TRBJ2-1, with 9 bases aligning to TRBD2. Per germline, CDR1 LGHDT and CDR2 YNNKEL (reference sequence). The CDR3 has 14 amino acids. The V gene end was trimmed by 5 bases and the J gene end by 7 bases; junction bases not matched to a gene: 6. The CDR3 DNA sequence: TGTGCCAGCAGCGGGCGGGAGGGCCGGAATGAGCAGTTCTTC. Translation gives CASSGREGRNEQFF.

This clonotype is medium-sized within its sample. The chain combines TRBV6-2 or TRBV6-3 with TRBJ1-2, with a tentative D call TRBD1 (5 bases). The CDR3 is 13 amino acids. The germline CDR1 and CDR2 sequences are MNHEY and SVGEGT. Trimming removed 11 bases at V and 5 bases at J, with 18 bases between. The CDR3 DNA reads TGTGCCTGCCGTGGGACGGATGAGTATGGCTACACCTTC. Protein: CACRGTDEYGYTF.

The chain links TRBV6-2 or TRBV6-3 to TRBJ1-6; unclear D gene. This CDR3 region has 12 residues. Germline V CDR1 and CDR2: MNHEY, SVGEGT. The V end lost 3 bases, the J end lost 7 bases, and 4 bases lay between the germline ends. The CDR3 coding sequence is TGTGCCAGCAGTTATCCGAATTCACCCCTCCACTTT. As protein: CASSYPNSPLHF.

This clonotype was detected ten times or more. This chain joins TRBV10-3 and TRBJ1-2; TRBD1 is a possible D gene (6 bases). The germline V gene encodes CDR1 ENHRY and CDR2 SYGVKD. This CDR3 comprises 14 residues. The V and J ends lost 10 bases and 0 bases respectively, with 15 bases between them. CDR3 nucleotide sequence: TGTGCCACCCGAGGGGGGGCTGCTAACTATGGCTACACCTTC. It is translated as CATRGGAANYGYTF.

The chain has TRBV28 and TRBJ2-1; possible D gene TRBD1, 7 bases. The CDR3 has 15 residues. Germline assignment: CDR1 MDHEN and CDR2 SYDVKM. The ends were cut back, 3 bases at V and 9 bases at J, with 18 bases in the middle. The CDR3 nucleotides are TGTGCCAGCAGTTTTTTAGGGGGCGGGGCTGGTGAGCAGTTCTTC. It yields the protein CASSFLGGGAGEQFF.

This clonotype turned up a few times. This chain joins TRBV7-2 and TRBJ2-1; 9 nucleotides line up with TRBD2. Germline CDR1 and CDR2: SGHTA and FQGNSA. The J segment lost 9 bases and the V segment lost 6 bases, leaving 9 bases of the junction unmatched. The CDR3 contains 14 residues. The CDR3: CASRNSGGSGEQFF. The CDR3 region has the DNA TGTGCCAGCAGAAATAGCGGGGGATCGGGTGAGCAGTTCTTC.

This clonotype showed up many times. This chain joins TRBV11-3 and TRBJ2-6, with D uncertain. The germline V gene has CDR1 SGHNT and CDR2 YENEEA. V lost 1 base and J 2 bases, leaving 0 bases between the germline ends. The CDR3 is 13 amino acids. CDR3 sequence (DNA): TGTGCCAGCAGCTTAGCTGGGGCCAACGTCCTGACTTTC. It encodes CASSLAGANVLTF.

CDR3 coding DNA: TGTGCCAGCAGTAGGGACATTTCTGAGCAGTTCTTC. Its translation is CASSRDISEQFF. The chain couples TRBV6-2 or TRBV6-3 to TRBJ2-1, with D perhaps matching TRBD1 (6 bases). This CDR3 contains 12 residues. CDR1 and CDR2 from the germline V gene are MNHEY and SVGEGT. Deletions cut 5 bases from V and 9 bases from J, with 11 bases between.

In its sample, this clonotype was seen many times. The CDR3 spells CASSWLAGTAPYEQYF. The CDR3 bases are TGTGCCAGCAGTTGGCTAGCGGGTACCGCCCCCTACGAGCAGTACTTC. This sequence joins TRBV27 and TRBJ2-7, with 8 bases aligning to TRBD2. Unmatched junction bases numbered 10, after V lost 4 bases and J lost 2 bases. This CDR3 contains 16 residues. CDR1 and CDR2 (germline): MNHEY, SMNVEV (reference sequence).

The chain is built from TRBV5-1 and TRBJ2-7, with D tentatively TRBD1 or TRBD2 (5 bases each). CDR1 and CDR2 from the germline V gene are SGHRS and YFSETQ. This CDR3 is built from 15 residues. Trimming left V 6 bases short and J 3 bases short, with 19 bases between. For the CDR3, the DNA is TGCGCCAGCAAAAGGTCCGGGACCCTCGACTACGAGCAGTACTTC. This sequence encodes CASKRSGTLDYEQYF.

This clonotype was seen repeatedly, ten times or more. The chain employs TRBV12-3 or TRBV12-4 and TRBJ1-5; a weak D match, TRBD1 (6 bases). The CDR3 spans 14 residues. Trimming pared 3 bases from V and 4 bases from J, leaving 10 bases between. This chain's CDR3 is CASSFRQGNQPQHF. The CDR3 DNA is TGTGCCAGCAGTTTTCGGCAGGGGAATCAGCCCCAGCATTTT.

The chain joins TRBV7-2 to TRBJ2-3; perhaps TRBD2 as D (6 bases). Trimming took 6 bases from V and 0 from J, leaving 16 bases between them. CDR3 length: 16 amino acids. CDR1 is SGHTA, CDR2 FQGNSA, per germline. The CDR3 sequence is CASRTGTHISTDTQYF. CDR3 in DNA: TGTGCCAGCAGAACCGGGACTCATATTAGCACAGATACGCAGTATTTT. Filled out from reference TRBV7-2 and TRBJ2-3, the complete variable domain reads GAGVSQSPSNKVTEKGKDVELRCDPISGHTALYWYRQSLGQGLEFLIYFQGNSAPDKSGLPSDRFSAERTGGSVSTLTIQRTQQEDSAVYLCASRTGTHISTDTQYFGPGTRLTVL.

In its sample, this clonotype ranks as medium-sized (0.01 to 0.1%). The chain is built from TRBV23-1 and TRBJ1-1; 7 bases match TRBD1. TRBV23-1 is labeled an ORF, and its function is uncertain. The length of the CDR3 is 14 residues. V was pared by 9 bases and J by 4 bases, with 11 bases of the junction left unmatched. This CDR3 reads CARRIKGAITEAFF. The CDR3 DNA is TGCGCCAGACGGATAAAGGGGGCTATCACTGAAGCTTTCTTT.

This clonotype is categorized as medium-sized. The chain uses TRBV19 and TRBJ1-2, with a tentative D call TRBD1 (5 bases). V was clipped by 5 bases and J by 7 bases, with 17 bases between them. The germline CDR1 and CDR2 sequences are LNHDA and SQIVND (reference sequence). The CDR3 spans 14 residues. CDR3 DNA sequence: TGTGCCAGTAGTTTTGAAGGGGCAAGCTTTGGCTACACCTTC. Protein sequence: CASSFEGASFGYTF. Complete variable domain (other parts from reference TRBV19 and TRBJ1-2): DGGITQSPKYLFRKEGQNVTLSCEQNLNHDAMYWYRQDPGQGLRLIYYSQIVNDFQKGDIAEGYSVSREKKESFPLTVTSAQKNPTAFYLCASSFEGASFGYTFGSGTRLTVV.

In its sample, this clonotype is medium-sized. The chain recombines TRBV12-3 or TRBV12-4 with TRBJ2-2; TRBD1 matches 9 bases. Losses at the gene ends were 5 bases for V and 2 bases for J; bases not matched to a gene: 3. The CDR3 runs 15 residues. The CDR3 nucleotides are TGTGCCAGCAGTCCGGACAGGGGAAACACCGGGGAGCTGTTTTTT. It translates to CASSPDRGNTGELFF.

By share, this clonotype ranks as medium-sized. The rearrangement links TRBV10-3 to TRBJ1-1; 8 nucleotides agree with TRBD1. The V gene end was trimmed by 11 bases and the J gene end by 5 bases; junction bases not matched to a gene: 10. This CDR3 is built from 13 residues. Germline V gene data show CDR1 as ENHRY and CDR2 as SYGVKD. Here the CDR3 reads CASGAGTGTEAFF. The CDR3 bases are TGTGCCTCAGGGGCCGGGACAGGAACTGAAGCTTTCTTT.

This clonotype was observed at least ten times. This chain connects TRBV5-1 to TRBJ2-1; no clear D. V lost 3 bases to trimming and J lost 6 bases, with 22 bases between them. The CDR3 spans 17 residues. Germline V lookup: CDR1 SGHRS, CDR2 YFSETQ. The CDR3 loop reads CASSYDPPGDISNEQFF. The CDR3 DNA follows: TGCGCCAGCAGCTACGACCCCCCAGGCGATATTTCCAATGAGCAGTTCTTC.

The J gene is TRBJ2-5, the V gene TRBV5-1; D call uncertain. V lost 3 bases and J 0 bases, leaving 3 bases between the germline ends. CDR3 length: 12 residues. Per germline, CDR1 SGHRS and CDR2 YFSETQ. The CDR3 region is CASSWNQETQYF. The CDR3 nucleotides read TGCGCCAGCAGCTGGAACCAAGAGACCCAGTACTTC.

Relative to its sample, this clonotype is medium-sized. This sequence joins TRBV12-3 or TRBV12-4 and TRBJ2-1; D is perhaps TRBD2 (6 bases). Deletions cut 6 bases from V and 7 bases from J, with 19 bases between. CDR3 size: 15 residues. CDR3 region: CASSPLAGMRNEQFF. The CDR3 coding sequence is TGTGCCAGCAGCCCACTAGCAGGGATGCGAAATGAGCAGTTCTTC.